This TCR beta chain was retrieved from a study of T cells in localized non-small cell lung cancer. This clone showed up just a few times. The germline V and J ends were trimmed by 4 bases and 3 bases, with 4 bases remaining between them. The germline V gene encodes CDR1 MGHDK and CDR2 SYGVNS. This CDR3 spans 12 amino acids. TCRdb's table, derived via immunoSEQ multiplex PCR, lists solely in-frame clones and lacks some. The table lists roughly 2,500 clones, about 26% of them singletons. The chain links TRBV25-1 to TRBJ1-3; D gene unclear. The TCR sequence derives from a male donor older than 55 with stage II squamous cell lung carcinoma. This sample comprised lung tumor tissue, obtained before any cancer treatment. CDR3 nucleotide sequence: TGTGCCAGCAGTGGCAGTGGAAACACCATATATTTT. This codes for CASSGSGNTIYF.